This TCR beta chain was profiled in a study of neurological immune-mediated disorders. The authors obtained over 180 million TCR-beta sequences from 15-18 subjects per sequencing run. TCRdb re-called the 5' RACE reads with MiXCR, one entry per CDR3 protein. The table includes over 45,000 distinct CDR3 sequences, about 23% detected once. The CDR3 is 13 amino acids. Germline V gene sequence: CDR1 MNHEY, CDR2 SVGAGI. V was pared by 4 bases and J by 7 bases, with 2 bases of the junction left unmatched. Study results and limitations: Private repertoires in all groups were suggested by the finding that expanded clones across subjects shared no CDR3 amino acid sequences.

This clonotype was detected many times. Its antigen is unknown. The gene calls are TRBV6-5 and TRBJ1-5; 9 bases match TRBD1. Material: PBMCs. The receptor was derived from a woman between 65 and 79 years old in good health. The CDR3 loop is CASSWDRDQPQHF. The CDR3 nucleotides read TGTGCCAGCAGTTGGGACAGGGACCAGCCCCAGCATTTT.